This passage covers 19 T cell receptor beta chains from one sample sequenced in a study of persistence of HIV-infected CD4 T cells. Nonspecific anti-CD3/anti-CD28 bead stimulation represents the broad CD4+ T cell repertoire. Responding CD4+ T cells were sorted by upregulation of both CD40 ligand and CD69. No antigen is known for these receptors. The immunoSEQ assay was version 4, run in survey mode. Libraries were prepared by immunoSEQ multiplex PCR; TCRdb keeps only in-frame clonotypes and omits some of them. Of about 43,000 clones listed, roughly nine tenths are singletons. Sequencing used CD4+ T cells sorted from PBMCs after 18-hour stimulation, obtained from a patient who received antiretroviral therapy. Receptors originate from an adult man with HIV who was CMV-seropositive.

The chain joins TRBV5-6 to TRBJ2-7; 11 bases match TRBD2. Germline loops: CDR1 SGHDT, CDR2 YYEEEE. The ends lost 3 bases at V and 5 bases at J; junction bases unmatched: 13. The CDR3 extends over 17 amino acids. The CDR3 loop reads CASSSRGLADLKHEQYF. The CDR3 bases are TGTGCCAGCAGCTCAAGGGGACTAGCGGACCTGAAACACGAGCAGTACTTC.

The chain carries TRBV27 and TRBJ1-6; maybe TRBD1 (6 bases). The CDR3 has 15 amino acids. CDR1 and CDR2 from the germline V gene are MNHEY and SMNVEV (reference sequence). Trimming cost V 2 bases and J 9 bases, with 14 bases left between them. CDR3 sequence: CASSLTWGARSPLHF. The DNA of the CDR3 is TGTGCCAGCAGTTTAACATGGGGGGCTCGTTCACCCCTCCACTTT.

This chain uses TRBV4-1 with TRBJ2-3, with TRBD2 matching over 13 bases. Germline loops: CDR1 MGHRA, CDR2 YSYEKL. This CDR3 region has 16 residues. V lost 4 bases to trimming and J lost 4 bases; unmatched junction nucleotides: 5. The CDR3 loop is CASSPLTSGGADTQYF. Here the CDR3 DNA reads TGCGCCAGCAGCCCACTAACTAGCGGGGGGGCAGATACGCAGTATTTT.

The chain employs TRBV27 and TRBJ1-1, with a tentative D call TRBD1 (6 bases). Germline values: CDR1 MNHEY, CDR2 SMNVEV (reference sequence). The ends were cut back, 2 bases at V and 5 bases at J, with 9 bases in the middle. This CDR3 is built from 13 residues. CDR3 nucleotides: TGTGCCAGCAGTTTAAAGAGGGGGACTGAAGCTTTCTTT. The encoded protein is CASSLKRGTEAFF.

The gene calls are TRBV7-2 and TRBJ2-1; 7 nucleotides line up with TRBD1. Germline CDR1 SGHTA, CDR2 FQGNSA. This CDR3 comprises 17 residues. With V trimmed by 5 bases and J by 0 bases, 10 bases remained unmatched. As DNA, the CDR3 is TGTGCCAGCAGCCCCCAGGGGGTACTCCGCTCCTACAATGAGCAGTTCTTC. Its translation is CASSPQGVLRSYNEQFF.

DNA of the CDR3: TGTGCCAGCAGTGACAGGGGCTACAATGAGCAGTTCTTC. Protein product: CASSDRGYNEQFF. The rearrangement links TRBV2 to TRBJ2-1, with D possibly matching TRBD1 (6 bases). With 3 bases removed from V and 3 bases from J, the gap between germline ends came to 6 bases. Per the germline V gene, CDR1 is SNHLY and CDR2 is FYNNEI. The CDR3 totals 13 residues.

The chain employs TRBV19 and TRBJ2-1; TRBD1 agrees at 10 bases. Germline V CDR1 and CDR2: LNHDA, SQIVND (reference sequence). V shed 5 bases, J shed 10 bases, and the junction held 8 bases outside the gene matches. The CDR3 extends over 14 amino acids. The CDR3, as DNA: TGTGCCAGTAGTCTTCAGACAGGGGGCGGAGAGCAGTTCTTC. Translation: CASSLQTGGGEQFF. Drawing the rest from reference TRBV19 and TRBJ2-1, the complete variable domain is DGGITQSPKYLFRKEGQNVTLSCEQNLNHDAMYWYRQDPGQGLRLIYYSQIVNDFQKGDIAEGYSVSREKKESFPLTVTSAQKNPTAFYLCASSLQTGGGEQFFGPGTRLTVL.

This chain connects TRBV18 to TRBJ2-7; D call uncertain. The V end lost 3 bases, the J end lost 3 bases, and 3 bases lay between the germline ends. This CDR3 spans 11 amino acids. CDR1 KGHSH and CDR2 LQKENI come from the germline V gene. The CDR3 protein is CASSPGYEQYF. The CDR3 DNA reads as TGTGCCAGCTCACCGGGCTACGAGCAGTACTTC.

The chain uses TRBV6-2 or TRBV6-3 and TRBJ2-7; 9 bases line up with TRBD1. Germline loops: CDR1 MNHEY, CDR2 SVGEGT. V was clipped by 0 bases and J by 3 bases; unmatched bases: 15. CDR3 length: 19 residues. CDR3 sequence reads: CASSYSFGDRDISRYEQYF. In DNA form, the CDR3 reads TGTGCCAGCAGTTACTCCTTCGGGGACAGGGATATTTCCCGCTACGAGCAGTACTTC.

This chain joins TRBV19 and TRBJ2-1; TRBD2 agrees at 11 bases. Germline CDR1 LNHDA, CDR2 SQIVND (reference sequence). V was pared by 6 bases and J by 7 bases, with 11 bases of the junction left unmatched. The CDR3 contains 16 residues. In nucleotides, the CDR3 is TGTGCCAGTAGAAATCCTGGACTAGCGGGCTGGAATGAGCAGTTCTTC. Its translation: CASRNPGLAGWNEQFF.

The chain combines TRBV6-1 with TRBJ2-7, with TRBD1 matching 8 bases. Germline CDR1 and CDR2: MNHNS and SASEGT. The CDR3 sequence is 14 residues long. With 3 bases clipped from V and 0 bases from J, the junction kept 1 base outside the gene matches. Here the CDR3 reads CASSDTGGSYEQYF. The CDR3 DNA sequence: TGTGCCAGCAGTGATACAGGGGGCTCCTACGAGCAGTACTTC.

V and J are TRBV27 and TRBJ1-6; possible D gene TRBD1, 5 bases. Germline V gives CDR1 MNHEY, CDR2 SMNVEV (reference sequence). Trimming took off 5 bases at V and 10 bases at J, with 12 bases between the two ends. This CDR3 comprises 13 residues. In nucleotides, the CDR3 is TGTGCCAGCAGTCCTGGGGGGAGGTCACCCCTCCACTTT. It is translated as CASSPGGRSPLHF.

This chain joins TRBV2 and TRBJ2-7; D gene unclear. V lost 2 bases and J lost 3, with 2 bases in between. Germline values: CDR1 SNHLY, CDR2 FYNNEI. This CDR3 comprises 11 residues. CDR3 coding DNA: TGTGCCAGCAGTGAAAACTACGAGCAGTACTTC. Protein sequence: CASSENYEQYF.

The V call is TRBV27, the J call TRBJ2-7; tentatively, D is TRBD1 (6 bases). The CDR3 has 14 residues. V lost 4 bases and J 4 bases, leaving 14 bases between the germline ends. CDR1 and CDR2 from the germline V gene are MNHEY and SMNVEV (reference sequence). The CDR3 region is CASSSLVGAYEQYF. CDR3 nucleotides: TGTGCCAGCAGTTCCCTAGTGGGGGCTTACGAGCAGTACTTC.

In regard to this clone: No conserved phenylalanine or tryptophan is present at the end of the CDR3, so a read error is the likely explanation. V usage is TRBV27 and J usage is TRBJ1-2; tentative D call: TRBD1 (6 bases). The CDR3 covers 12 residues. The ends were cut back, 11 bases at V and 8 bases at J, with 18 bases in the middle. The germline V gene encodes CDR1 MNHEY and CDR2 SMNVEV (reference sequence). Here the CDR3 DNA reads TGTGCCGTGCTAAGTGGGGGGCGAGGCTACACCCTC. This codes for CAVLSGGRGYTL.

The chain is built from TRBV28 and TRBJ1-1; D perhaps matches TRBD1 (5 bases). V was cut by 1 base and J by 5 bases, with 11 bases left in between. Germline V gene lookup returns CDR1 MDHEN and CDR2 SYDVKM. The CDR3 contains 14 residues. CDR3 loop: CASSLSGGWTEAFF. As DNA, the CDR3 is TGTGCCAGCAGTTTATCGGGGGGGTGGACTGAAGCTTTCTTT.

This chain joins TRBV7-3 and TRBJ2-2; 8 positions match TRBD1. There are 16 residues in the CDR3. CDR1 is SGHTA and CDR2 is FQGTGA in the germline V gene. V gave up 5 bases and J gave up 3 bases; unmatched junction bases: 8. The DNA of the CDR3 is TGTGCCAGCAGCCCAACAGGGGGGCTGGACACCGGGGAGCTGTTTTTT. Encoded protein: CASSPTGGLDTGELFF.

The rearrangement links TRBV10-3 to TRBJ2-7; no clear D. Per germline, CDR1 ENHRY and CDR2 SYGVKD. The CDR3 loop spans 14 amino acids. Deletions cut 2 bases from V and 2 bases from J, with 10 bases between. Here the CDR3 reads CAISEGTHPYEQYF. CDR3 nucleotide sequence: TGTGCCATCAGTGAGGGTACACATCCCTACGAGCAGTACTTC.

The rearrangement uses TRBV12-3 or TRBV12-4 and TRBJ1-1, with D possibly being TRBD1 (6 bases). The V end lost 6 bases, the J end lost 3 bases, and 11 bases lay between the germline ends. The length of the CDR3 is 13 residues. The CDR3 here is CASSRTEYTEAFF. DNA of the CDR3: TGTGCCAGCAGCCGGACAGAGTACACTGAAGCTTTCTTT.